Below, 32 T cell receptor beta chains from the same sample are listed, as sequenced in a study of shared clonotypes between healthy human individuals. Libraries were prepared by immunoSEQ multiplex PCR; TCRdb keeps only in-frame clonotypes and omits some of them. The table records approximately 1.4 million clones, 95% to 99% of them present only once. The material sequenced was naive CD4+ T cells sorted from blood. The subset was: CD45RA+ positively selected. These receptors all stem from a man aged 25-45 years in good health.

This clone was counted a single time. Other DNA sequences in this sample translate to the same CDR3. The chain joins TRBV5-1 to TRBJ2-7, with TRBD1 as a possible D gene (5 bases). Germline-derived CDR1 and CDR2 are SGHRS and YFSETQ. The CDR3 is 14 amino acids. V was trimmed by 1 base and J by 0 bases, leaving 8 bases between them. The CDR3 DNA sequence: TGCGCCAGCAGCTTGCAGGGAAGCTCCTACGAGCAGTACTTC. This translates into CASSLQGSSYEQYF.

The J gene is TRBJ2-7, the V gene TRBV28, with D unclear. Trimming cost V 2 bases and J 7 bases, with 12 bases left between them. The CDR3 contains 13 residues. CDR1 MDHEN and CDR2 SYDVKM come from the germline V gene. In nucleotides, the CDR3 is TGTGCCAGCAGTTTAAGGGTTCCCTGGGAGCAGTACTTC. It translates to CASSLRVPWEQYF.

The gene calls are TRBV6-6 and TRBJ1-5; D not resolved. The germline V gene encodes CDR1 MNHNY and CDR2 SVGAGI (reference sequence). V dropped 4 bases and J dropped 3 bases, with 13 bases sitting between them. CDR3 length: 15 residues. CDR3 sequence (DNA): TGTGCCAGCAGTTCCAACGAGAGGGTCAATCAGCCCCAGCATTTT. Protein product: CASSSNERVNQPQHF.

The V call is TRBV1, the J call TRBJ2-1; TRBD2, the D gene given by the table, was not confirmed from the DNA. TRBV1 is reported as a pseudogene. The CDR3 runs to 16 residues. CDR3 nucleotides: TGCACCAGCAGCCAAGATAGACTAGCGGGAGAGCGGGAGCAGTTCTTC. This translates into CTSSQDRLAGEREQFF.

This CDR3 is CASRETGLANYGYTF. DNA for the CDR3: TGTGCCAGCCGCGAGACAGGCCTAGCTAACTATGGCTACACCTTC. The chain has TRBV5-6 and TRBJ1-2; tentatively, D is TRBD1 (6 bases). Germline V gene sequence: CDR1 SGHDT, CDR2 YYEEEE. Trimming removed 7 bases at V and 0 bases at J, with 16 bases between. The CDR3 is 15 amino acids.

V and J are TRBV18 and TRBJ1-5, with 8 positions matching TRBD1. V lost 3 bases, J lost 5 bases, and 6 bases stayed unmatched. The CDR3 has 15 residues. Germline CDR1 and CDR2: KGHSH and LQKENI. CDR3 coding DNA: TGTGCCAGCTCACCGCGGACAGGGCCCGATCAGCCCCAGCATTTT. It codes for CASSPRTGPDQPQHF.

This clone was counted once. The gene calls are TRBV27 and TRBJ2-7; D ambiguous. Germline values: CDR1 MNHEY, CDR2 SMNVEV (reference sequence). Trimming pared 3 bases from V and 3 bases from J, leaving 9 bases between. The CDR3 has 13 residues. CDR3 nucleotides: TGTGCCAGCAGTTTTGACCTACGCTACGAGCAGTACTTC. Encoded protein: CASSFDLRYEQYF.

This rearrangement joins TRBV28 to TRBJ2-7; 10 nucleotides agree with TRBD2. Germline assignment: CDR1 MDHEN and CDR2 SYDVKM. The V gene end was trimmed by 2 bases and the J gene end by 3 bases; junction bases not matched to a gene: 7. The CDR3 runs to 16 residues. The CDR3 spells CASSLGGTSANYEQYF. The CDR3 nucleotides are TGTGCCAGCAGTTTAGGAGGGACTAGCGCCAACTACGAGCAGTACTTC.

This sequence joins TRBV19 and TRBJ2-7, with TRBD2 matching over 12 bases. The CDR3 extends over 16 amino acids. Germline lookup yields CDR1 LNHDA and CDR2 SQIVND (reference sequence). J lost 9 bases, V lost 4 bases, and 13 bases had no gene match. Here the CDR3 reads CASSTTKKPGLAGQYF. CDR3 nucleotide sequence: TGTGCCAGTAGTACAACGAAGAAACCGGGACTAGCGGGGCAGTACTTC. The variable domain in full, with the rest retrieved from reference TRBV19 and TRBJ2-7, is DGGITQSPKYLFRKEGQNVTLSCEQNLNHDAMYWYRQDPGQGLRLIYYSQIVNDFQKGDIAEGYSVSREKKESFPLTVTSAQKNPTAFYLCASSTTKKPGLAGQYFGPGTRLTVT.

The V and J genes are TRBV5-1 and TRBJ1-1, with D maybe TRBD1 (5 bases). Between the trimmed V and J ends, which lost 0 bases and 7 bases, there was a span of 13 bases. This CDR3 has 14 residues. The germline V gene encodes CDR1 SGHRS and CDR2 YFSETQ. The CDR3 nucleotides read TGCGCCAGCAGCTTGGAACCCCCGGGGCTTGAAGCTTTCTTT. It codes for CASSLEPPGLEAFF. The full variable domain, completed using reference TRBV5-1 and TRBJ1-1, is KAGVTQTPRYLIKTRGQQVTLSCSPISGHRSVSWYQQTPGQGLQFLFEYFSETQRNKGNFPGRFSGRQFSNSRSEMNVSTLELGDSALYLCASSLEPPGLEAFFGQGTRLTVV.

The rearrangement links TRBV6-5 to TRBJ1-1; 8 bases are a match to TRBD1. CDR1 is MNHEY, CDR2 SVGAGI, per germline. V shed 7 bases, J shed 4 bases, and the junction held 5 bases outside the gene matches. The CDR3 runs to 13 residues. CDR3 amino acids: CASNQGASTEAFF. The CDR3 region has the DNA TGTGCCAGCAATCAGGGGGCGAGCACTGAAGCTTTCTTT.

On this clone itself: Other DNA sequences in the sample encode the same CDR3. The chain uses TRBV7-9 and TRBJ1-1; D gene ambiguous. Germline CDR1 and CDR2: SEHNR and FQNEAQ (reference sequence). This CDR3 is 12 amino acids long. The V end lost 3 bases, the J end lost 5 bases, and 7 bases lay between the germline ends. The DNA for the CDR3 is TGTGCCAGCAGCTTGTTCACGACTGAAGCTTTCTTT. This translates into CASSLFTTEAFF.

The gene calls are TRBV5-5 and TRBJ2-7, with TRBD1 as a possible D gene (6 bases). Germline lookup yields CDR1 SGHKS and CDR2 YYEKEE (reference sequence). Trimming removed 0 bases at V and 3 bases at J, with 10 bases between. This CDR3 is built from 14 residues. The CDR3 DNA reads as TGTGCCAGCAGCTTGGGCCAGGGGAGCTACGAGCAGTACTTC. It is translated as CASSLGQGSYEQYF.

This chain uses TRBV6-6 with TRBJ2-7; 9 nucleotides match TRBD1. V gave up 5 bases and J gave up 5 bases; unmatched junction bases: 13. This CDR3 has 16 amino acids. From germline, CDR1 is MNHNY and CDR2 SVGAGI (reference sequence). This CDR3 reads CASSRPPGTGRHEQYF. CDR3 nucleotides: TGTGCCAGCAGTCGGCCGCCCGGGACAGGGAGGCACGAGCAGTACTTC.

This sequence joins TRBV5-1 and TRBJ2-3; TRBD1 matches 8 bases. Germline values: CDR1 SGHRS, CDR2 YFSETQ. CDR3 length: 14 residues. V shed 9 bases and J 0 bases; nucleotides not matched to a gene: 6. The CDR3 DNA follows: TGCGCCACACGGACAGGGCCTAGCACAGATACGCAGTATTTT. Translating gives CATRTGPSTDTQYF.

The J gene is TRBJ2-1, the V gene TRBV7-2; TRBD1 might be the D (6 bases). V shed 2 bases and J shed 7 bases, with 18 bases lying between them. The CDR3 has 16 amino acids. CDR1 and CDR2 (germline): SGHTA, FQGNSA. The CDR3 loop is CASSLLGGVFGNEQFF. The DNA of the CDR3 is TGTGCCAGCAGCTTACTAGGGGGAGTCTTCGGGAATGAGCAGTTCTTC.

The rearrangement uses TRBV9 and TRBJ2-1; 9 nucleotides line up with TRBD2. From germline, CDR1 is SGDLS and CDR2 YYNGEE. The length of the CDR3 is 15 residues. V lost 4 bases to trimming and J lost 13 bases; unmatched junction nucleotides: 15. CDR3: CASSSQALAGPRQFF. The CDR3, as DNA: TGTGCCAGCAGCTCTCAAGCTCTAGCGGGACCCAGACAGTTCTTC.

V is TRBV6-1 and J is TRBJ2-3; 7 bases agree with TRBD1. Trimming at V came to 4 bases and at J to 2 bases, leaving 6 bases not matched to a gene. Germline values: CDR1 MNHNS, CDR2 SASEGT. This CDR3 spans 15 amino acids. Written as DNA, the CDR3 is TGTGCCAGCAGTGCACGGACAGGAAACACAGATACGCAGTATTTT. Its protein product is CASSARTGNTDTQYF.

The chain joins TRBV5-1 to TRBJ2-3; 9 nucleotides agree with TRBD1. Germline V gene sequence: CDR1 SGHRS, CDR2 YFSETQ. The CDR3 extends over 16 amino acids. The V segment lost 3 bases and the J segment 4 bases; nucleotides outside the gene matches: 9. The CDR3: CASSWTGTGLADTQYF. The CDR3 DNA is TGCGCCAGCAGCTGGACCGGGACAGGGTTGGCAGATACGCAGTATTTT.

Written as DNA, the CDR3 is TGTGCCAGCAGTTTATCCGGACAGGGGTGGAGTCAGCCCCAGCATTTT. Its translation is CASSLSGQGWSQPQHF. V usage is TRBV28 and J usage is TRBJ1-5, with 9 bases aligning to TRBD1. This CDR3 comprises 16 residues. Per the germline V gene, CDR1 is MDHEN and CDR2 is SYDVKM. V shed 1 base and J 6 bases; nucleotides not matched to a gene: 7.

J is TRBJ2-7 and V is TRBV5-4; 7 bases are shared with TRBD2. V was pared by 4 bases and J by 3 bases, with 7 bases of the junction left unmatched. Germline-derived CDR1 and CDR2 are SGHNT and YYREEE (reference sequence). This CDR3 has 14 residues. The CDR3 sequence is CASSRPTSSYEQYF. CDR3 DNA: TGTGCCAGCAGCCGACCGACTAGCAGCTACGAGCAGTACTTC.

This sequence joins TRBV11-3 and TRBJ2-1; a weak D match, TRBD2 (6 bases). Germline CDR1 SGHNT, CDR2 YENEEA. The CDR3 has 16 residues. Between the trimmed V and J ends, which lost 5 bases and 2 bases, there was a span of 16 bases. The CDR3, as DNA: TGTGCCAGCAGCAAAACCAAGAGGACTACCTACAATGAGCAGTTCTTC. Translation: CASSKTKRTTYNEQFF.

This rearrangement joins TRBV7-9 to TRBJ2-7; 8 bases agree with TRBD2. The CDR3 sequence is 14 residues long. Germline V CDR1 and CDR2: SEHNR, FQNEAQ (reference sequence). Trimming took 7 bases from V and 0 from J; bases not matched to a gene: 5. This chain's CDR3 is CASTLAGSSYEQYF. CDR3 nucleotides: TGTGCCAGCACATTAGCGGGATCCTCCTACGAGCAGTACTTC.

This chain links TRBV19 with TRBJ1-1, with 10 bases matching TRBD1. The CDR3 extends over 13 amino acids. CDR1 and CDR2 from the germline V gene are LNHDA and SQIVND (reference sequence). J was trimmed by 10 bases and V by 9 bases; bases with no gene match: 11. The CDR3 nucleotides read TGTGCCAGCGCTACCGGGACAGGGGTCCGAGCTTTCTTT. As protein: CASATGTGVRAFF.

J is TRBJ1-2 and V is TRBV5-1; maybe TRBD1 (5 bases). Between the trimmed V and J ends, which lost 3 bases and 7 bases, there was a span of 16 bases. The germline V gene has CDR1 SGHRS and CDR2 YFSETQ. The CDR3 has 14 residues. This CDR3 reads CASSSSDSLGGYTF. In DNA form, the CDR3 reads TGCGCCAGCAGCTCATCAGACAGCCTCGGTGGCTACACCTTC.

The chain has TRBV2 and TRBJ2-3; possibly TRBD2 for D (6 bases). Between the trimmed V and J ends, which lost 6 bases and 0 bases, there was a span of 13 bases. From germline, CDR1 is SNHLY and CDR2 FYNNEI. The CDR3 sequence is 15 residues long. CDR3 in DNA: TGTGCCAGCAGAGATCTAGCGTTAAGCACAGATACGCAGTATTTT. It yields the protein CASRDLALSTDTQYF.

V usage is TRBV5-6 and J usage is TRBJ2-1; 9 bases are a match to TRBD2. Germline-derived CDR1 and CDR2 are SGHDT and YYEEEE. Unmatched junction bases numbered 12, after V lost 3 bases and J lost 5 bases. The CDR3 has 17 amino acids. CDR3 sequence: CASSYVRWASGNNEQFF. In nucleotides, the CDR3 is TGTGCCAGCAGCTATGTGAGGTGGGCTAGCGGGAACAATGAGCAGTTCTTC.

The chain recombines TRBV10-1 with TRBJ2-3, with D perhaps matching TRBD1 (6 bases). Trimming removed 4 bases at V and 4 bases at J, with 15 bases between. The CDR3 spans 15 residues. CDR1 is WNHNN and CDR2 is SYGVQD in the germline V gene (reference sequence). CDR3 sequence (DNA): TGCGCCAGCAGTGGCGGCAGGGGCCGGGCAGATACGCAGTATTTT. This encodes CASSGGRGRADTQYF.

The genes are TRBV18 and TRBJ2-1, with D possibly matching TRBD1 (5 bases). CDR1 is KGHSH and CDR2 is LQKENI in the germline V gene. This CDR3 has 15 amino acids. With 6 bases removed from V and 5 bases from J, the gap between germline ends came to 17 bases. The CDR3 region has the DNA TGTGCCAGCTCTCAGGGCCTTACAGAGAACAATGAGCAGTTCTTC. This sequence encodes CASSQGLTENNEQFF.

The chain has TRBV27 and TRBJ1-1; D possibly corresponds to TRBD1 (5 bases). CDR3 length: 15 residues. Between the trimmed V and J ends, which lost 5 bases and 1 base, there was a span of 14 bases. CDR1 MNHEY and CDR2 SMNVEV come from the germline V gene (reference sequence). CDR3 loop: CASSQAGLRNTEAFF. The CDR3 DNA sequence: TGTGCCAGCAGTCAGGCGGGACTCCGGAACACTGAAGCTTTCTTT.

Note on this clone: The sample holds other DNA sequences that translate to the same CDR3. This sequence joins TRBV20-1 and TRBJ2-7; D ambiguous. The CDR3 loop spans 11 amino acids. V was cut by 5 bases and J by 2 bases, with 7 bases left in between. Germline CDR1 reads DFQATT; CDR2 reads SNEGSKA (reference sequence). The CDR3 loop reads CSASDTYEQYF. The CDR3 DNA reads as TGCAGTGCTTCAGACACCTACGAGCAGTACTTC.

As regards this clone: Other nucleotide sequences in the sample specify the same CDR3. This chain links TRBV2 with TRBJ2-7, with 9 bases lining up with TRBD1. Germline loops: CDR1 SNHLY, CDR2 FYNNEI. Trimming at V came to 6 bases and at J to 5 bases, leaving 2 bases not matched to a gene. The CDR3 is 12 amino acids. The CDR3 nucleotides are TGTGCCAGCAGGGACAGGGGTGACGAGCAGTACTTC. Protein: CASRDRGDEQYF.